The 5 T cell receptor beta chains presented below share a single source sample, sequenced in a study of molecular identifiers for immune sequencing clone quantification. MiXCR was run by TCRdb on the PCR reads, yielding one entry per CDR3 protein. Among some 680,000 distinct CDR3 sequences listed, roughly 25% were seen once. Sequencing was performed on naive CD8+ T cells from blood, with Jurkat cell RNA spiked in. Subset meaning: FACS-sorted CD8+CD4-CCR7+CD45RA+ naive T cells. The receptors derive from a human donor in good health. Some libraries in this study had Jurkat cell RNA spiked in.

Details on this clonotype: This may stem from a read error, because a much larger clone lies one nucleotide away. The V gene is TRBV10-3, the J gene TRBJ2-3; tentatively, D is TRBD2 (6 bases). The CDR3 loop spans 12 amino acids. V was cut by 6 bases and J by 4 bases, with 8 bases left in between. CDR1 is ENHRY and CDR2 is SYGVKD in the germline V gene. The CDR3 reads CAIRTSADTQYF. CDR3 bases: TGTGCCATCAGGACTAGTGCAGATACGCAGTATTTT.

This clonotype was recorded many times. The V and J genes are TRBV29-1 and TRBJ1-1; D possibly corresponds to TRBD1 (5 bases). The CDR3 has 11 amino acids. Germline CDR1 and CDR2: SQVTM and ANQGSEA. DNA for the CDR3: TGCGTGGGGGAATTTTCCACTGAAGCTTTCTTT. Translation: CVGEFSTEAFF.

Many counts were recorded for this clonotype. The chain recombines TRBV5-1 with TRBJ2-1, with D perhaps TRBD2 (5 bases). Germline CDR1 SGHRS, CDR2 YFSETQ. The CDR3 has 12 amino acids. V lost 0 bases and J 8 bases, leaving 6 bases between the germline ends. CDR3 DNA: TGCGCCAGCAGCTTGGCCGGGGATGAGCAGTTCTTC. Protein sequence: CASSLAGDEQFF.

With regard to this clonotype: Its ends do not fully match the called genes, so a read error is possible. The chain recombines TRBV6-2 or TRBV6-3 with TRBJ2-3, with 7 bases fitting TRBD1. Germline-derived CDR1 and CDR2 are MNHEY and SVGEGT. The CDR3 runs 15 residues. CDR3 sequence reads: CASSYYTGGTDTQYF. CDR3 sequence (DNA): TGTGCCAGCAGCTACTACACAGGGGGCACAGATACGCAGTATTTT.

The rearrangement uses TRBV19 and TRBJ2-7; 8 nucleotides match TRBD1. The CDR3 has 15 amino acids. Germline trimming cut 7 bases from V and 0 bases from J; bases unmatched to any gene: 8. Germline CDR1 is LNHDA and CDR2 is SQIVND (reference sequence). The CDR3 DNA is TGTGCCAGTAACATTGGGACAGGAACCTCCTACGAGCAGTACTTC. Translating gives CASNIGTGTSYEQYF.